This T cell receptor beta chain was retrieved from a study of blood T cell repertoires in COVID-19. Study background: PBMCs, B-cell-depleted T cells, or T cells were the source of the cDNA or gDNA that made up the material.

Produced via immunoSEQ multiplex PCR; TCRdb's table is partial and in-frame only. The data show approximately 210,000 clones, 81% seen once. With V trimmed by 4 bases and J by 5 bases, 11 bases remained unmatched. Germline V CDR1 and CDR2: SGDLS, YYNGEE. CDR3 length: 15 residues. Source material: PBMCs or T cells enriched from blood (not recorded which). This chain uses TRBV9 with TRBJ2-7, with 8 nucleotides matching TRBD1. The TCR was taken from a woman in her forties or fifties with acute COVID-19. The CDR3 here is CASSPQGAQLDEQYF. The CDR3 nucleotides read TGTGCCAGCAGCCCTCAGGGGGCGCAACTGGACGAGCAGTACTTC. Full variable domain (remainder filled in from reference TRBV9 and TRBJ2-7): DSGVTQTPKHLITATGQRVTLRCSPRSGDLSVYWYQQSLDQGLQFLIQYYNGEERAKGNILERFSAQQFPDLHSELNLSSLELGDSALYFCASSPQGAQLDEQYFGPGTRLTVT.